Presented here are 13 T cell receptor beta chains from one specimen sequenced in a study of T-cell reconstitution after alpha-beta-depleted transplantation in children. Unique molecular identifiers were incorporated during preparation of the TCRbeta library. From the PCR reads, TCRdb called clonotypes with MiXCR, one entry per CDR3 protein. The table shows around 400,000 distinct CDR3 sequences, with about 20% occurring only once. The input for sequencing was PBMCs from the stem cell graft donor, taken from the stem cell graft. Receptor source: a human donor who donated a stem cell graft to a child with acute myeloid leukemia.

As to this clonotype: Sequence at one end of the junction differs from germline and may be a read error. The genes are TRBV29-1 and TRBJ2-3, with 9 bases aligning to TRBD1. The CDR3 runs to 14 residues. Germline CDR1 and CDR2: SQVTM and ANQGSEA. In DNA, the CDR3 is TGCAGCGCTGAAAAACAGGGGGCCTTAGATACGCAGTATTTT. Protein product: CSAEKQGALDTQYF.

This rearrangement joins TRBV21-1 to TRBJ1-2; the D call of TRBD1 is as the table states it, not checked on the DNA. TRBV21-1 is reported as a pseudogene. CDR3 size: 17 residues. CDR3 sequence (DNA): TGTGCCAGCAGCAAAGCTCCCAGGGGGCTCGGAAGCTATGGCTACACCTTC. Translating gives CASSKAPRGLGSYGYTF.

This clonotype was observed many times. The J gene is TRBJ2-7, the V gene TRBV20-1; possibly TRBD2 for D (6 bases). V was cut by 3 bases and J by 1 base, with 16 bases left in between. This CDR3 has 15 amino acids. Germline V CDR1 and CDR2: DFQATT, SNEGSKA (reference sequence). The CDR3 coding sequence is TGCAGTGCTAGGGGGGGTTTTGGAGGGTCCTACGAGCAGTACTTC. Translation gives CSARGGFGGSYEQYF.

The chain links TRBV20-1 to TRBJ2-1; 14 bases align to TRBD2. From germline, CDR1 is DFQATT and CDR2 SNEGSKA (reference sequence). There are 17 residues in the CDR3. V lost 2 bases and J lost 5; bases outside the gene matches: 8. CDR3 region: CSARKAGLAGENNEQFF. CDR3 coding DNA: TGCAGTGCTAGAAAGGCGGGACTAGCGGGGGAAAACAATGAGCAGTTCTTC.

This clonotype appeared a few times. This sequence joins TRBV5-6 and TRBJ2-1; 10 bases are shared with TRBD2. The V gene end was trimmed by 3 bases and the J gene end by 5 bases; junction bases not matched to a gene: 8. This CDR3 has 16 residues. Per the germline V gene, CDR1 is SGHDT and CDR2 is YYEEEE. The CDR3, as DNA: TGTGCCAGCAGCTCTACGGGACTAGCGCCGAACAATGAGCAGTTCTTC. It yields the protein CASSSTGLAPNNEQFF.

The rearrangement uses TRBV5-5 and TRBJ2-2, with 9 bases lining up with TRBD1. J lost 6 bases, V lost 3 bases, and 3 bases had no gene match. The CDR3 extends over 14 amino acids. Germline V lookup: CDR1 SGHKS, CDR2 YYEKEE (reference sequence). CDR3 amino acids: CASSSRDRAGELFF. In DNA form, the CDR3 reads TGTGCCAGCAGCTCCCGGGACAGGGCCGGGGAGCTGTTTTTT.

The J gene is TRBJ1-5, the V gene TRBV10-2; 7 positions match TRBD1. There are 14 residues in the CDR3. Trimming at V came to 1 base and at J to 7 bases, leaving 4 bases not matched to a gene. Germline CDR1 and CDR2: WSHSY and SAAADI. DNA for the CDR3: TGCGCCAGCAGTGAGTTGAGCAGGGGGCAGCCCCAGCATTTT. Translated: CASSELSRGQPQHF.

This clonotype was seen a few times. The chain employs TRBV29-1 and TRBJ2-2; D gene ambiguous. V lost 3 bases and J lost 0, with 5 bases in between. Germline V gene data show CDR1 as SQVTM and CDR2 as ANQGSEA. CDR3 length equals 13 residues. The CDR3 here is CSVEHSNTGELFF. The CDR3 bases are TGCAGCGTTGAGCATTCGAACACCGGGGAGCTGTTTTTT.

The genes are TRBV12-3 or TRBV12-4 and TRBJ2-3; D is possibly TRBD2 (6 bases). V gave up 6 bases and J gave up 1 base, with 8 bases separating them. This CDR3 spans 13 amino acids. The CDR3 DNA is TGTGCCAGCAGCTCTAGCGGCACAGATACGCAGTATTTT. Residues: CASSSSGTDTQYF.

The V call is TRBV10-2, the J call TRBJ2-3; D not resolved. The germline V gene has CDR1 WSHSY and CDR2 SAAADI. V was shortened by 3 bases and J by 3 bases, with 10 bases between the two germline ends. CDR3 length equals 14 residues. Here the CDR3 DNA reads TGCGCCAGCAGTGAATGGTCAGCTACAGATACGCAGTATTTT. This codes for CASSEWSATDTQYF.

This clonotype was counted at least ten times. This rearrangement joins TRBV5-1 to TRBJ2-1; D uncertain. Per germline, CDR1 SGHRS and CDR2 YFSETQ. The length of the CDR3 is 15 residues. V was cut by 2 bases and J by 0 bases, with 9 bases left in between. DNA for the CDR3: TGCGCCAGCAGCTTCGCAGAACCCTCCTACAATGAGCAGTTCTTC. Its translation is CASSFAEPSYNEQFF.

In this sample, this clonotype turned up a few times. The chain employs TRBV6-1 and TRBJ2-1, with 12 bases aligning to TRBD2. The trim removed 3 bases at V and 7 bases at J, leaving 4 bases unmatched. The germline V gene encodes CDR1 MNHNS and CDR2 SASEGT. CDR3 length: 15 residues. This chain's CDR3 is CASSDLAGGPNEQFF. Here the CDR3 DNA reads TGTGCCAGCAGTGACCTAGCGGGAGGGCCTAATGAGCAGTTCTTC.

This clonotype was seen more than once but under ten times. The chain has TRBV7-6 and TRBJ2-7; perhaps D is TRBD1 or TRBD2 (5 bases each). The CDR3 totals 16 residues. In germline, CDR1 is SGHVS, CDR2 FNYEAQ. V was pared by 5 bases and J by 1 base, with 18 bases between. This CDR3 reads CASSLNPTWGSYEQYF. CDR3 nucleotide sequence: TGTGCCAGCAGCCTAAACCCGACGTGGGGGTCCTACGAGCAGTACTTC.